This record covers a single TCR beta chain. The source of the sample is a study of blood T cell repertoires in COVID-19. About the research overall: Samples of COVID-19 (acute and convalescent) were obtained from the United States, Italy and Spain. Sample material is recorded as cDNA or gDNA derived from T cells, B-cell-depleted T cells, or PBMCs.

Trimming removed 2 bases at V and 6 bases at J, with 16 bases between. The CDR3 extends over 16 amino acids. In germline, CDR1 is KGHDR, CDR2 SFDVKD. In the authors' methods: Amplification of reference gene primers was used by the study to estimate nucleated cell counts. Sequencing used immunoSEQ multiplex PCR; TCRdb keeps in-frame clones, though not all of them. That table furnishes V, J and clone size, whereas the DNA furnished D and trimming. The sample yields 85,000 to 120,000 clones, approximately 88% seen once. The chain links TRBV24-1 to TRBJ2-1, with D perhaps TRBD2 (6 bases). This clonotype was obtained from a human donor in a cohort sampled during active COVID-19. The sequencing input was peripheral blood. CDR3: CATSDSGLGTSNEQFF. CDR3 in DNA: TGTGCCACCAGTGATTCGGGACTCGGTACAAGCAATGAGCAGTTCTTC.